This T cell receptor (beta chain) was sequenced for a study of regulatory T cells in long-lasting Graves disease (dated by TCRdb to the early 2020s). A note on the overall study: Patients with newly diagnosed Graves' disease had been on antithyroid drugs for under 3 months. A total of around 33 samples underwent TCR sequencing, from about 13 patients with persistent Graves' disease and 20 or so patients with newly diagnosed Graves' disease. Persistent Graves' disease patients were compared with newly diagnosed Graves' disease patients by peripheral blood TCR sequencing and RNA sequencing. The study was conducted in China and was registered as a clinical trial. The study at large found these results: Patients with persistent disease shared more public clonotypes (about 2,900) than newly diagnosed patients did (about 1,000). Sequencing and analysis were limited to the TCR beta chain. Because the primary lesion, thyroid tissue, could not be accessed, the study looked at peripheral blood alone. The authors noted that the small sample size was a limitation that may lower accuracy. Compared with newly diagnosed patients, patients with persistent Graves' disease had lower TCR Shannon entropy and fewer highly expanded clones, which suggests clonal expansion. Preferential use of TRBV28, TRBJ1-2 and TRBJ2-5 was observed in persistent disease, whereas TRBV20-1 and TRBJ2-1 were favored in newly diagnosed disease.

CDR1 is given as ENHRY and CDR2 as SYGVKD, both from the germline V gene. Germline trimming: 4 bases from V, 0 bases from J; junction bases outside gene matches: 4. The CDR3 measures 15 amino acids from cysteine to phenylalanine. This entry keeps only the CDR3 DNA: 45 bases, framed from base 1. Library creation used multiplex PCR. The listed sequencing device is Illumina HiSeq 4000. TCR beta libraries were built with iRepertoire HTBI primers and Arm-PCR amplification of CDR3 regions. Before sequencing, the PCR products went through gel purification. The authors processed their data as follows. Across samples, roughly 60 TRBV and 15 or so TRBJ segments were identified and used for gene usage analysis of CDR3 amino acid clonotypes. COPE and FqMerger were used to merge filtered high-quality paired reads into contigs. BLAST was used to align contigs to IMGT TRBV, TRBD and TRBJ reference genes, with CDR3 defined following IMGT. Highly expanded clones were defined as clonotypes with a frequency above 0.1%. Shannon entropy was used to measure repertoire diversity, and the Gini coefficient was used to measure V-J evenness. Clonotypes shared by more than one individual were considered public. TCRdb itself trimmed the public reads at Q25 with fastp, ran MiXCR and retained productive beta chains. Records with the same CDR3 protein are collapsed into one entry carrying the most frequent genes and DNA. The V and J calls were determined by TCRdb, not by the authors. Across this sample there are about 360,000 distinct CDR3 sequences, with around 15% seen only once. The ten largest clonotypes hold 20% of the sample.

Details on this clonotype: What this receptor recognizes is not known. No quality values exist for individual bases; no much larger clone is one base distant.

This sample's time point label indicates: newly diagnosed GD, antithyroid drugs for less than 3 months. For both TCR sequencing and RNA sequencing, RNA was extracted from PBMCs in TRIzol. The diagnosis of Graves' disease followed American Thyroid Association guidelines. Patients for the study were recruited at an endocrinology department in Xi'an, China. Each patient gave around 9 milliliters of peripheral blood, collected in an EDTA anticoagulant tube. Ficoll Paque Plus density gradient separation was used to isolate PBMCs, and no further T cell sorting was done. RNA quality was checked with an Agilent 2100 Bioanalyzer and agarose gel, and concentration with a NanoDrop 2000. These records were also assigned to another study, of T cells in Graves' hyperthyroidism and ophthalmopathy. The second study's authors report: Graves' hyperthyroidism was defined as stable when no progression to ophthalmopathy occurred over 18 months of follow-up. Hyperthyroidism patients were newly diagnosed, had a disease duration of under 2 months, and were aged 18 to 65 years. The study excluded patients with uncontrolled infections, other autoimmune diseases, pregnancy or lactation. Diagnoses relied on clinical symptoms, serum thyroxine and TRAb, thyroid ultrasound and orbital computed tomography. For the first round of RT-PCR on the TCR CDR3, the HTBI primer set was used together with the Qiagen OneStep RT-PCR kit. Blood samples also contained most of the expanded thyroid clonotypes (frequency above 0.001), which suggests that blood repertoires may reflect thyroid immune responses. A 13 V-J signature model separated ophthalmopathy from stable hyperthyroidism, with roughly 88% sensitivity and 81.08% specificity in cross-validation and 80%/75% in testing. In validation, the model predicted progression to ophthalmopathy a median of about 5.9 months before onset, with roughly 70% sensitivity and almost 75% specificity. A discovery cohort of about 96 patients, 43 with Graves' ophthalmopathy and 55 to 60 with stable Graves' hyperthyroidism, was used to find distinguishing TCR V-J signatures. Whether ophthalmopathy could be predicted prospectively was tested in an independent validation cohort made up of about 18 hyperthyroidism patients plus 17 patients who later progressed to ophthalmopathy. The approximately 100 discovery patients were randomly split 7:3 into training and test sets. The study also compared thyroid tissue and blood T-cell repertoires from a handful of Graves' hyperthyroidism patients. After blood sampling, hyperthyroidism patients were treated with methimazole at a starting dose of 30 mg daily, and ophthalmopathy patients were treated with high-dose intravenous methylprednisolone. The libraries were constructed in a second round of multiplex PCR and then size-selected and purified. Sequencing of the libraries was done on an Illumina HiSeq2000 using paired-end 100 bp reads. SOAPnuke was used to process the raw data, throwing out any read that contained adapters or uncalled bases, had a mean Phred below 15, or lacked an exact constant-primer or identifier match. High-quality paired reads were merged using COPE v1.2.5, and each unique nucleotide sequence was defined as a clonotype. MiTCR v1.1 was used to align clonotypes to the IMGT TRBV, TRBD and TRBJ reference segments. The analysis included only V-J combinations with a frequency above 0.0001, which together covered around 99% of the repertoires. The TCS score was defined as F50 (clonal expansion) divided by E x V (chaos), with BLOSUM62-based TCRdist calculated between CDR3 peptides within each V-J. Welch's t-statistics and random forest reduced fewer than 600 V-J features to roughly 13, which were used in a naive Bayes classifier (R e1071). Sample size was not statistically predetermined, and investigators were not blinded to group allocation. According to the paper, TCR Vbeta CDR3 sequencing was carried out on 135 peripheral blood samples, which came from approximately 43 ophthalmopathy, around 74 hyperthyroidism and roughly 17 progressor patients.

The receptor was isolated from a woman between 18 and 30 years old with Graves disease. Donor details come from another sample of the same person, matched by shared clones. The sequencing used peripheral blood mononuclear cells (PBMCs), collected at new diagnosis, from a patient treated with antithyroid drugs. The chain employs TRBV10-3 and TRBJ1-2, with 8 bases aligning to TRBD1. The sequenced DNA is TGTGCCATCAGTGGACGGACAGGGACTAACTATGGCTACACCTTC. The resulting protein is CAISGRTGTNYGYTF.